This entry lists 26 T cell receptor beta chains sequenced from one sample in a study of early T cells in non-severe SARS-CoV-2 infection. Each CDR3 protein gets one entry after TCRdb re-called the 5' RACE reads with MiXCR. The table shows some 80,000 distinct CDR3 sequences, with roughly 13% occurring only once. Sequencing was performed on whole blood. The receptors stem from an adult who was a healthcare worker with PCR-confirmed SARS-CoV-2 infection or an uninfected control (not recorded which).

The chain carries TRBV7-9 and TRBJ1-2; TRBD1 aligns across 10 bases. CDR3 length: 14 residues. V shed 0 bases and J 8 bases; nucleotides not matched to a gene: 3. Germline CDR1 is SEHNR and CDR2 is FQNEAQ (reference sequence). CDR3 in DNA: TGTGCCAGCAGCTTAGCGGACAGGGGGGACGGCTACACCTTC. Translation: CASSLADRGDGYTF.

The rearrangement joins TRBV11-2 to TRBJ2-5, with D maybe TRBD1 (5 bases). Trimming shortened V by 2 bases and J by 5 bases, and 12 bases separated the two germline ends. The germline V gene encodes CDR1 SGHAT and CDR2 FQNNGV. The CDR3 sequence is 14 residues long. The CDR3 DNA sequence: TGTGCCAGCAGCTTATACGACAGCTTGGAGACCCAGTACTTC. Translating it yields CASSLYDSLETQYF.

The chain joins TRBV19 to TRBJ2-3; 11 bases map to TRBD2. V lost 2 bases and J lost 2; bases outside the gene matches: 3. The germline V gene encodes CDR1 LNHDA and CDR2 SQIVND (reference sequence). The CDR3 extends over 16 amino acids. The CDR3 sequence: CASSIRLAGYTDTQYF. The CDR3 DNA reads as TGTGCCAGTAGTATAAGACTAGCGGGGTACACAGATACGCAGTATTTT.

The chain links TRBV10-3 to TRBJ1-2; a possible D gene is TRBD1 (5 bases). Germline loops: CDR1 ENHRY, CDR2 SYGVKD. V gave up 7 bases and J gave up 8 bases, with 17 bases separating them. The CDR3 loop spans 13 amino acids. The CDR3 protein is CAITDGRDLGYTF. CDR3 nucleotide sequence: TGTGCCATCACTGACGGCAGGGACCTAGGCTACACCTTC.

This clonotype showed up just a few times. The CDR3 region has the DNA TGCGCCAGCAGCCTCGTACTAGCGGGGGCCTCTGGGGCCAACGTCCTGACTTTC. Translation gives CASSLVLAGASGANVLTF. The gene calls are TRBV4-1 and TRBJ2-6; 11 bases are a match to TRBD2. V gave up 4 bases and J gave up 0 bases; unmatched junction bases: 5. Germline lookup yields CDR1 MGHRA and CDR2 YSYEKL. This CDR3 is 18 amino acids long.

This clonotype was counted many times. CDR3 coding DNA: TGTGCCAGCAGAAAAAGCAGGGGGCCCATTAATGAAAAACTGTTTTTT. The encoded protein is CASRKSRGPINEKLFF. The V and J genes are TRBV6-6 and TRBJ1-4; 8 bases agree with TRBD1. Unmatched junction bases numbered 10, after V lost 6 bases and J lost 4 bases. The CDR3 runs 16 residues. The V gene's germline CDR1 is MNHNY and CDR2 SVGAGI (reference sequence).

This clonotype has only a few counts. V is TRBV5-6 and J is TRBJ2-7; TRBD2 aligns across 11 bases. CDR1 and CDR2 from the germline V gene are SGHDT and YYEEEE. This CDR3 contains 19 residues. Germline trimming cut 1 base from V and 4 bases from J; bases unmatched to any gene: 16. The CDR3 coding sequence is TGTGCCAGCAGCTTGTATCGCCTAGCGGGGGGACGGACTGCATACGAGCAGTACTTC. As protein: CASSLYRLAGGRTAYEQYF.

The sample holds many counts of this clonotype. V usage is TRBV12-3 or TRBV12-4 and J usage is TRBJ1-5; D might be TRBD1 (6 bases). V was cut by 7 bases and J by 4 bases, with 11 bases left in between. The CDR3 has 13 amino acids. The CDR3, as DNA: TGTGCCAGCACCCGACAGGTTAATCAGCCCCAGCATTTT. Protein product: CASTRQVNQPQHF.

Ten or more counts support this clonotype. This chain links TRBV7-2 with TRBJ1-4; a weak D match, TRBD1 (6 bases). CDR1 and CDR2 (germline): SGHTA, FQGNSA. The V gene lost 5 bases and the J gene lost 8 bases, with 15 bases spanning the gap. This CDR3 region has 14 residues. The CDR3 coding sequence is TGTGCCAGCAGCGTAGGGGGGTTAGGGGAAAAACTGTTTTTT. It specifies CASSVGGLGEKLFF.

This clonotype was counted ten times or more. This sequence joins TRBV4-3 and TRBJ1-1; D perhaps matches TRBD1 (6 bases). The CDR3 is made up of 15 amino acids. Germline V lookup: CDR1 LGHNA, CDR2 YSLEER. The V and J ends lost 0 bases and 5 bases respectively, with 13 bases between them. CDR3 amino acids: CASSQEQGRETEAFF. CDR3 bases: TGCGCCAGCAGCCAAGAACAGGGACGGGAGACTGAAGCTTTCTTT.

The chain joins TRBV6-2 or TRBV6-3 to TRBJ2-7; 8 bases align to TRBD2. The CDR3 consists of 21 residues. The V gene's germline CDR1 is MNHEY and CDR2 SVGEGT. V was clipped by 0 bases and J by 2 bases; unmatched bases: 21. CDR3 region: CASSYSFHRSSGGPGTYEQYF. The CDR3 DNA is TGTGCCAGCAGTTACTCCTTCCACAGATCCAGCGGGGGCCCAGGCACCTACGAGCAGTACTTC.

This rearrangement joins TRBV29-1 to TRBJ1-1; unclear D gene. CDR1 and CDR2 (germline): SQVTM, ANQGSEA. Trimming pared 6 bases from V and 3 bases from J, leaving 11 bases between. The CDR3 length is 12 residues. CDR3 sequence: CSVGSPHTEAFF. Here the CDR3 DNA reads TGCAGCGTAGGTAGTCCTCACACTGAAGCTTTCTTT.

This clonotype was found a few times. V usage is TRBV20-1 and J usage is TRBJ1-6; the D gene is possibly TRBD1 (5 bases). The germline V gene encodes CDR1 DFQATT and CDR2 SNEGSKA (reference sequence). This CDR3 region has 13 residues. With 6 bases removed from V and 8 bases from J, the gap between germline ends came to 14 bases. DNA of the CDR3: TGCAGTGCCAGGGAGGGCGGGGATTCACCCCTCCACTTT. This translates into CSAREGGDSPLHF.

CDR3 nucleotide sequence: TGTGCCAGCAGTCCTAGGTCTTACGAGCAGTACTTC. Amino acid sequence: CASSPRSYEQYF. The rearrangement uses TRBV12-3 or TRBV12-4 and TRBJ2-7; D remains ambiguous. V lost 5 bases and J 4 bases, leaving 9 bases between the germline ends. There are 12 residues in the CDR3.

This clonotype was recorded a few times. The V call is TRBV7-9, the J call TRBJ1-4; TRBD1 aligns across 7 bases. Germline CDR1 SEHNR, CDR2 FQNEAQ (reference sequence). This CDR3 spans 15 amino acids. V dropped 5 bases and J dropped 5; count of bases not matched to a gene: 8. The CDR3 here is CASSQRQGENEKLFF. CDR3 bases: TGTGCCAGCAGCCAAAGACAGGGAGAGAATGAAAAACTGTTTTTT.

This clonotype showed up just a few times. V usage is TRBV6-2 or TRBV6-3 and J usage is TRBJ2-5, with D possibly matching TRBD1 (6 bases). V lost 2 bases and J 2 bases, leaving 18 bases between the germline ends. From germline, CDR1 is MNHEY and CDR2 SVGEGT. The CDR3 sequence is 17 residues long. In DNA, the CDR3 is TGTGCCAGCAGTTACAGTTTTGCAGGGGATCTTCAAGAGACCCAGTACTTC. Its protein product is CASSYSFAGDLQETQYF.

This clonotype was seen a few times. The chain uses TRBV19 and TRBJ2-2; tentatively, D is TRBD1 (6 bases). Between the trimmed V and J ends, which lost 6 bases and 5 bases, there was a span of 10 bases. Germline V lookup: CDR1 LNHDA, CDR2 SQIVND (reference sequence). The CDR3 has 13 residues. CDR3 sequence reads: CASRSGATGELFF. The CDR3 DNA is TGTGCCAGTAGATCAGGGGCAACCGGGGAGCTGTTTTTT.

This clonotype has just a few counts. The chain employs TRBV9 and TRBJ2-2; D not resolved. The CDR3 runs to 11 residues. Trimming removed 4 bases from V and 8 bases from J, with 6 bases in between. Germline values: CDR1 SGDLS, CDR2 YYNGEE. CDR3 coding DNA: TGTGCCAGCAGCAGCCGAGGGGAGCTGTTTTTT. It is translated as CASSSRGELFF.

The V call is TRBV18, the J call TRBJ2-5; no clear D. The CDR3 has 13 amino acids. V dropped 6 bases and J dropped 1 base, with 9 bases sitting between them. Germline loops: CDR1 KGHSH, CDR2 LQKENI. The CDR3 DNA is TGTGCCAGCTCCCGCGCTGCCCAAGAGACCCAGTACTTC. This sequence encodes CASSRAAQETQYF.

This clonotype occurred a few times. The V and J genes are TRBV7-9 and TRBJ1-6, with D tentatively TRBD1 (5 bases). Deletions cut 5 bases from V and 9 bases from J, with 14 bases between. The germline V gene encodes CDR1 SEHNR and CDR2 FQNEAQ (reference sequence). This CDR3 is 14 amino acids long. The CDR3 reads CASSEVGVGSPLHF. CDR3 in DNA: TGTGCCAGCAGCGAAGTGGGGGTAGGTTCACCCCTCCACTTT.

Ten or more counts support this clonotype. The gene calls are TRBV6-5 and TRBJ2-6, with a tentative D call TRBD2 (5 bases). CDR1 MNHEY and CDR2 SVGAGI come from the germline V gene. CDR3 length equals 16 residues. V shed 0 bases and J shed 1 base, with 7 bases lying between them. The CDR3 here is CASSYSPGSGANVLTF. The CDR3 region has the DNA TGTGCCAGCAGTTACTCACCGGGGTCTGGGGCCAACGTCCTGACTTTC.

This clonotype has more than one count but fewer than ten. Written as DNA, the CDR3 is TGTGCCAGCACCCCAACAGGGGGCAATCAGCCCCAGCATTTT. Its protein product is CASTPTGGNQPQHF. This chain uses TRBV7-2 with TRBJ1-5; 7 bases align to TRBD1. Germline-derived CDR1 and CDR2 are SGHTA and FQGNSA. This CDR3 has 14 amino acids. Trimming removed 7 bases from V and 2 bases from J; junction bases left unmatched: 5.

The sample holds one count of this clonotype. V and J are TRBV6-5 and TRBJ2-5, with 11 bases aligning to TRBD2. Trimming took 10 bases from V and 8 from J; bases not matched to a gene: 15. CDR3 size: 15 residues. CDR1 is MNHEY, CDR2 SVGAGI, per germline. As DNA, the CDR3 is TGTGCCACCACTGGGGTAGCGGGGGGGCTGGAAACCCAGTACTTC. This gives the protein CATTGVAGGLETQYF.

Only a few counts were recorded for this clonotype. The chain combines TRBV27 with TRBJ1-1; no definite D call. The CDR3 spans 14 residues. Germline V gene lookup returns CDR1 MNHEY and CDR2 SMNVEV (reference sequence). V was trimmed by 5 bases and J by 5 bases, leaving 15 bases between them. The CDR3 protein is CASSRRNIGTEAFF. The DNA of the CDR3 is TGTGCCAGCAGTCGCCGGAACATAGGGACTGAAGCTTTCTTT.

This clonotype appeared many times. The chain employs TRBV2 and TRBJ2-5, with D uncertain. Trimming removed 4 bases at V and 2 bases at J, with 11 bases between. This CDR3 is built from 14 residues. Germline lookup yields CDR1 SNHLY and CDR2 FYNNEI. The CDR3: CASSGLSYQETQYF. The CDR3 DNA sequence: TGTGCCAGCAGTGGTCTCAGCTATCAAGAGACCCAGTACTTC.

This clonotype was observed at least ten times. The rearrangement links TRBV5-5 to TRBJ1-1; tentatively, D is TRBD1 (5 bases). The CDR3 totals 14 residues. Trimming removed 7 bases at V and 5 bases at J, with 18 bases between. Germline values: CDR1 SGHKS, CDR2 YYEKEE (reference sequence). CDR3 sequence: CASRGLQGGTEAFF. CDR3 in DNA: TGTGCCAGCCGGGGACTCCAAGGAGGGACTGAAGCTTTCTTT.